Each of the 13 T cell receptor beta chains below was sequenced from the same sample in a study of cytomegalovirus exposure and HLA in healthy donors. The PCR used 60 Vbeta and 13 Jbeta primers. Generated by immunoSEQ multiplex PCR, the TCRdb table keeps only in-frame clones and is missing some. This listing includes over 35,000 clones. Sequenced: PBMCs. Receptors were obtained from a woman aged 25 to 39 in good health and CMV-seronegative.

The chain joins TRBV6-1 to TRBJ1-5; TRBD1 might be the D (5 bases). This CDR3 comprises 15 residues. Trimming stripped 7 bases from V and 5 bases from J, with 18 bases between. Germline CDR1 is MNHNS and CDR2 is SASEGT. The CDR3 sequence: CASTSKGQGYQPQHF. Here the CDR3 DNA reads TGTGCCAGCACTTCGAAGGGGCAGGGATATCAGCCCCAGCATTTT.

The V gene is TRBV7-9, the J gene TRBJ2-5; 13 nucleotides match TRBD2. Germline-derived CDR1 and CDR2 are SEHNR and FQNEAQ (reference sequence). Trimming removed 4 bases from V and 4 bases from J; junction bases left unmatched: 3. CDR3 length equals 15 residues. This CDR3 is CASSWGTSGIETQYF. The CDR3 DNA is TGTGCCAGCAGCTGGGGGACTAGCGGGATAGAGACCCAGTACTTC.

DNA for the CDR3: TGTGCCAGCTCACAGGACAGGGGATACCAGCCCCAGCATTTT. Translating gives CASSQDRGYQPQHF. The J gene is TRBJ1-5, the V gene TRBV18; TRBD1 agrees at 9 bases. CDR3 length equals 14 residues. Trimming removed 4 bases from V and 7 bases from J; junction bases left unmatched: 5. CDR1 and CDR2 from the germline V gene are KGHSH and LQKENI.

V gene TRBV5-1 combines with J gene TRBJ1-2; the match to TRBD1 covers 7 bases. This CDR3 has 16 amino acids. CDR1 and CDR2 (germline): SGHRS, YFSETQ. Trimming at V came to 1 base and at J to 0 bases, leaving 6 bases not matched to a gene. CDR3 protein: CASSLTQTGPNYGYTF. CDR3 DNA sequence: TGCGCCAGCAGCTTGACCCAGACAGGGCCTAACTATGGCTACACCTTC.

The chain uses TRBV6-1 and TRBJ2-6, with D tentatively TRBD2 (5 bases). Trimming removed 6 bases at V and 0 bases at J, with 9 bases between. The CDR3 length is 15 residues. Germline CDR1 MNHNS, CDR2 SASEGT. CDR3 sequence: CASSLGSSGANVLTF. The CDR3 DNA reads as TGTGCCAGCAGCTTGGGGAGCTCTGGGGCCAACGTCCTGACTTTC.

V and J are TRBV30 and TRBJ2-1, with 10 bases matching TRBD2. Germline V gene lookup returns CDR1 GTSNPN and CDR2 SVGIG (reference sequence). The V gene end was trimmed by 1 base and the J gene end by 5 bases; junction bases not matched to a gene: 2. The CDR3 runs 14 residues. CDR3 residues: CAWSGLAGDNEQFF. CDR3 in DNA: TGTGCCTGGAGTGGACTAGCGGGTGACAATGAGCAGTTCTTC.

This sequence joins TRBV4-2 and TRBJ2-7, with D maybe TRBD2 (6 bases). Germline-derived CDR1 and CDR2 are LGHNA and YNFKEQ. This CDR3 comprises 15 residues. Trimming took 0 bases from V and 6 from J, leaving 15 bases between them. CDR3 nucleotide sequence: TGTGCCAGCAGCCAAGATGCGGCGGAGGGGCGCGAGCAGTACTTC. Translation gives CASSQDAAEGREQYF.

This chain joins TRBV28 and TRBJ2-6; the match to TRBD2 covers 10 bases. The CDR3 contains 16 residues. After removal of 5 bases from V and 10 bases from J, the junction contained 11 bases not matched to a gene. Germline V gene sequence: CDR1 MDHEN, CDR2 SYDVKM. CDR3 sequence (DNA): TGTGCCAGCAGTCCGTCGCTAGCGGGAGTGCAAAACGTCCTGACTTTC. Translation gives CASSPSLAGVQNVLTF.

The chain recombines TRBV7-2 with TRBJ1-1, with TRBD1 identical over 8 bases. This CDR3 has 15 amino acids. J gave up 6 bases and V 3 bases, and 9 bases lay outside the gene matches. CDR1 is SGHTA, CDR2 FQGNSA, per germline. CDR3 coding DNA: TGTGCCAGCAGCTTTAGGACAGGGATAATGGCTGAAGCTTTCTTT. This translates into CASSFRTGIMAEAFF.

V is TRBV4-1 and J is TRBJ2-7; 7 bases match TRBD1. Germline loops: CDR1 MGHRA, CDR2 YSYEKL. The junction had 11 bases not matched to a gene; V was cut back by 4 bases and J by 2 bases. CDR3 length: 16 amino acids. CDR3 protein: CASSRSFGTDTYEQYF. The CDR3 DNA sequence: TGCGCCAGCAGCCGGAGCTTCGGGACAGATACCTACGAGCAGTACTTC.

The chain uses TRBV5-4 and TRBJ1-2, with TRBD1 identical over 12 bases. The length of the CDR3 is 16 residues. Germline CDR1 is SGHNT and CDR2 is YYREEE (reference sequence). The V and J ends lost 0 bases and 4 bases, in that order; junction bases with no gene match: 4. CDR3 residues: CASSLAGGQGAYGYTF. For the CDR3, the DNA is TGTGCCAGCAGCTTGGCTGGGGGACAGGGGGCCTATGGCTACACCTTC.

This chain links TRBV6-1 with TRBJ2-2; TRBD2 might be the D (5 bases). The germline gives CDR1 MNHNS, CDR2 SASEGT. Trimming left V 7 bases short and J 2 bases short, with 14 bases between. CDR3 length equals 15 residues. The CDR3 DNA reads TGTGCCAGCACGGGGAGACTGGTTAACACCGGGGAGCTGTTTTTT. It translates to CASTGRLVNTGELFF.

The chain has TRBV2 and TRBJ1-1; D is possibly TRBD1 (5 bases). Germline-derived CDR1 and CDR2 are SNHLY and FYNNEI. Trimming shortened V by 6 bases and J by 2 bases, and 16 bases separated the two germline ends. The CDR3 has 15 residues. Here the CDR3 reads CASRALGQGNTEAFF. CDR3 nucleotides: TGTGCCAGCAGGGCCCTCGGGCAGGGAAACACTGAAGCTTTCTTT.